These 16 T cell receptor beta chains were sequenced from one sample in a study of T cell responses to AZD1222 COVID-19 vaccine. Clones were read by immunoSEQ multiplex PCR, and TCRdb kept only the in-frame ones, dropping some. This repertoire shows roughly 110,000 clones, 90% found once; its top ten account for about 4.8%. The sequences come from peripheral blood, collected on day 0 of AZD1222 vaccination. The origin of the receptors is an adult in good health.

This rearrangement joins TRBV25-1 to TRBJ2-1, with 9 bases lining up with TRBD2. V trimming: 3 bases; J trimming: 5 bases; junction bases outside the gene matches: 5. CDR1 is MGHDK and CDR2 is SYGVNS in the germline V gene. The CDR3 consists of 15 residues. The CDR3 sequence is CASSDWTSVHNEQFF. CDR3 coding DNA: TGTGCCAGCAGTGATTGGACTAGCGTTCACAATGAGCAGTTCTTC.

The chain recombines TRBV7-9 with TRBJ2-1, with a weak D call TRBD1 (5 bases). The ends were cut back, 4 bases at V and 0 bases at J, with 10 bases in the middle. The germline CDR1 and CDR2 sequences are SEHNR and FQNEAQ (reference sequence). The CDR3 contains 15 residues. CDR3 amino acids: CASSWTLGSYNEQFF. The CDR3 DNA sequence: TGTGCCAGCAGCTGGACACTTGGCTCCTACAATGAGCAGTTCTTC.

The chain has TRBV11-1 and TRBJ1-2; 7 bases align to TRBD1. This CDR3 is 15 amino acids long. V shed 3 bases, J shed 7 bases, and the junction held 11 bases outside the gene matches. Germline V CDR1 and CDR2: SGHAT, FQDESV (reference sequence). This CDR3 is CASSLTGTVYGGYTF. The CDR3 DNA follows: TGTGCCAGCAGCTTGACAGGGACGGTGTATGGTGGCTACACCTTC.

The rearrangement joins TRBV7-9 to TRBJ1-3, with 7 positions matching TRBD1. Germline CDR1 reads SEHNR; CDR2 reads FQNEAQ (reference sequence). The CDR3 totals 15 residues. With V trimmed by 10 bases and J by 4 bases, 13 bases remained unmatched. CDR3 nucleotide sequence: TGTGCCACCCCAACACAGGGGCTCGAAGGAAACACCATATATTTT. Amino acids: CATPTQGLEGNTIYF. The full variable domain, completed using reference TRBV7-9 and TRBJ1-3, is DTGVSQNPRHKITKRGQNVTFRCDPISEHNRLYWYRQTLGQGPEFLTYFQNEAQLEKSRLLSDRFSAERPKGSFSTLEIQRTEQGDSAMYLCATPTQGLEGNTIYFGEGSWLTVV.

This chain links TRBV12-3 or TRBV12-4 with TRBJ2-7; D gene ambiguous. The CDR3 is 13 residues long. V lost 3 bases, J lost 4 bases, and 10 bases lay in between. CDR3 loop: CASSFSSKYEQYF. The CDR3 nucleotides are TGTGCCAGCAGTTTTAGTAGCAAGTACGAGCAGTACTTC.

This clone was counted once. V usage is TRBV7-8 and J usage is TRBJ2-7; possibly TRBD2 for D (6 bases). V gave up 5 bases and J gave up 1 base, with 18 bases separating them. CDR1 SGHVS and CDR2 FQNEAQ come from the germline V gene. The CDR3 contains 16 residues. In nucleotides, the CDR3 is TGTGCCAGCAGCCCTCTGCGGGACTGGCAATCCTACGAGCAGTACTTC. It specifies CASSPLRDWQSYEQYF.

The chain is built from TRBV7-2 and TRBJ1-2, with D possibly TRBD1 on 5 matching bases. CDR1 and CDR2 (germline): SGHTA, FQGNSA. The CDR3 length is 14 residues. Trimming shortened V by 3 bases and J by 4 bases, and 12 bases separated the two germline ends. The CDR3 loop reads CASSLEGLPYGYTF. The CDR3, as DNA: TGTGCCAGCAGCTTGGAGGGACTTCCCTATGGCTACACCTTC. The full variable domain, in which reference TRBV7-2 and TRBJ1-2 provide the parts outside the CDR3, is GAGVSQSPSNKVTEKGKDVELRCDPISGHTALYWYRQSLGQGLEFLIYFQGNSAPDKSGLPSDRFSAERTGGSVSTLTIQRTQQEDSAVYLCASSLEGLPYGYTFGSGTRLTVV.

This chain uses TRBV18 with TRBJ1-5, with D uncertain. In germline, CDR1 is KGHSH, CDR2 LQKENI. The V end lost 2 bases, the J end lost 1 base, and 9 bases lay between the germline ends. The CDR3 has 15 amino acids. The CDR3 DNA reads TGTGCCAGCTCACCAGGGTCTAACAGCAATCAGCCCCAGCATTTT. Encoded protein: CASSPGSNSNQPQHF.

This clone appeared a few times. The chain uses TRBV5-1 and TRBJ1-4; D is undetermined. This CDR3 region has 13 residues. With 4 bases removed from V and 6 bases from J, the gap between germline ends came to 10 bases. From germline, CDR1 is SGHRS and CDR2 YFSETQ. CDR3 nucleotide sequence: TGCGCCAGCAGCAAACCGGGAGATGAAAAACTGTTTTTT. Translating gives CASSKPGDEKLFF.

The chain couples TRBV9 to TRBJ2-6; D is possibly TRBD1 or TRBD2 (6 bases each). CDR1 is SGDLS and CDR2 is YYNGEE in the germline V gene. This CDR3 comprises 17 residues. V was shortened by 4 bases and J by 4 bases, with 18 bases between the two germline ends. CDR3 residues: CASSPLSGAGGANVLTF. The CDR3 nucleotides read TGTGCCAGCAGCCCCCTGTCAGGGGCGGGAGGGGCCAACGTCCTGACTTTC.

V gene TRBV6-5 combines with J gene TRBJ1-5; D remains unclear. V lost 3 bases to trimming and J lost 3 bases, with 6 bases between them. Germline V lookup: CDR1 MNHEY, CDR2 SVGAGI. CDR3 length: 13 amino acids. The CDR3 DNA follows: TGTGCCAGCAGTTATCGGGACAATCAGCCCCAGCATTTT. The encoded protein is CASSYRDNQPQHF.

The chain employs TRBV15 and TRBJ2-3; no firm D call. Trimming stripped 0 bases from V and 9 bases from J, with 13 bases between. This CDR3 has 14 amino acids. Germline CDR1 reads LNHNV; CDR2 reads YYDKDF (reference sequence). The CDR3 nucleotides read TGTGCCACCAGCAGAGACTCTGTTAGTGGCACGCAGTATTTT. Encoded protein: CATSRDSVSGTQYF.

CDR3 amino acids: CASSDYRGHEAFF. DNA for the CDR3: TGCGCCAGCAGCGACTACAGGGGGCACGAAGCTTTCTTT. The chain recombines TRBV5-1 with TRBJ1-1; 9 bases line up with TRBD1. Germline trimming cut 4 bases from V and 8 bases from J; bases unmatched to any gene: 6. This CDR3 is built from 13 residues. The germline V gene encodes CDR1 SGHRS and CDR2 YFSETQ. Filled out from reference TRBV5-1 and TRBJ1-1, the complete variable domain reads KAGVTQTPRYLIKTRGQQVTLSCSPISGHRSVSWYQQTPGQGLQFLFEYFSETQRNKGNFPGRFSGRQFSNSRSEMNVSTLELGDSALYLCASSDYRGHEAFFGQGTRLTVV.

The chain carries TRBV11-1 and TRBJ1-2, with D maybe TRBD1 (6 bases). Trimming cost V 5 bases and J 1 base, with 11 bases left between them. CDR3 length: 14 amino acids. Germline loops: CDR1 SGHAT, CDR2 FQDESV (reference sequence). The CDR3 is CASSMRTDNYGYTF. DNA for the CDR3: TGTGCCAGCAGCATGCGGACAGATAACTATGGCTACACCTTC.

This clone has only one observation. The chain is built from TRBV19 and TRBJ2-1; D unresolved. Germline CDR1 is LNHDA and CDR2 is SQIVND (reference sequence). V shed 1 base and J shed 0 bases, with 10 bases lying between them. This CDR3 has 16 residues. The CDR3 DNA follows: TGTGCCAGTAGTATAGGGCTAGAGAGCTCCTACAATGAGCAGTTCTTC. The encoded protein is CASSIGLESSYNEQFF.

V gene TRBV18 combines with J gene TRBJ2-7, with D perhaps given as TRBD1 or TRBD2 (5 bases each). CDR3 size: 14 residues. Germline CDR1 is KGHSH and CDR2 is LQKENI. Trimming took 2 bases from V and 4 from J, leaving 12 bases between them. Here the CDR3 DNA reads TGTGCCAGCTCACCATCCCGGGACGGATACGAGCAGTACTTC. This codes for CASSPSRDGYEQYF. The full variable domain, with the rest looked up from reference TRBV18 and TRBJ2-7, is NAGVMQNPRHLVRRRGQEARLRCSPMKGHSHVYWYRQLPEEGLKFMVYLQKENIIDESGMPKERFSAEFPKEGPSILRIQQVVRGDSAAYFCASSPSRDGYEQYFGPGTRLTVT.